The entry below describes one T cell receptor (beta chain). Its antigen is still unknown. This sample is drawn from a study of T cell responses to AZD1222 COVID-19 vaccine. Study outcomes and limitations: The number of AZD1222 recipients seropositive at baseline was only five to seven.

Germline CDR1 WSHSY, CDR2 SAAADI. V lost 0 bases, J lost 1 base, and 4 bases lay in between. The length of the CDR3 is 14 residues. TCRdb's copy holds only in-frame clones and misses some; the assay was immunoSEQ multiplex PCR. The sample records around 26,000 clones, just over 85% being singletons. The chain couples TRBV10-2 to TRBJ1-5; D is ambiguous. The sequence derives from an adult who received the AZD1222 COVID-19 vaccine. Sample: peripheral blood, taken 28 days after the second AZD1222 dose. The CDR3 loop reads CASSESGSNQPQHF. The CDR3 nucleotides are TGCGCCAGCAGTGAGTCGGGGAGCAATCAGCCCCAGCATTTT.